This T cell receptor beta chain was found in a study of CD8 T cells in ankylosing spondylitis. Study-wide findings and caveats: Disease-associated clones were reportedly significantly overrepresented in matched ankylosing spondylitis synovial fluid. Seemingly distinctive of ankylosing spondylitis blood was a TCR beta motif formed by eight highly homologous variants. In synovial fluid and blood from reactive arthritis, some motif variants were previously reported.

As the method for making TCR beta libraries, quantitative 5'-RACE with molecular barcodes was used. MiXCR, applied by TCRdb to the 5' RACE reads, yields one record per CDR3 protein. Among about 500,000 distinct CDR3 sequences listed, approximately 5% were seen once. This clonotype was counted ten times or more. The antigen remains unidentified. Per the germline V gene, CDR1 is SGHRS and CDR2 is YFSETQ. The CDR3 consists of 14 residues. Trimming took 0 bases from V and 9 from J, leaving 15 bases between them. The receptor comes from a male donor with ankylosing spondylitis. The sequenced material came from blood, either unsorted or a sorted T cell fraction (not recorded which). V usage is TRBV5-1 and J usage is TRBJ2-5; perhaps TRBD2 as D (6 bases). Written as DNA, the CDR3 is TGCGCCAGCAGCTTGGCCGGGGGATATCGTCCCCAGTACTTC. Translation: CASSLAGGYRPQYF.